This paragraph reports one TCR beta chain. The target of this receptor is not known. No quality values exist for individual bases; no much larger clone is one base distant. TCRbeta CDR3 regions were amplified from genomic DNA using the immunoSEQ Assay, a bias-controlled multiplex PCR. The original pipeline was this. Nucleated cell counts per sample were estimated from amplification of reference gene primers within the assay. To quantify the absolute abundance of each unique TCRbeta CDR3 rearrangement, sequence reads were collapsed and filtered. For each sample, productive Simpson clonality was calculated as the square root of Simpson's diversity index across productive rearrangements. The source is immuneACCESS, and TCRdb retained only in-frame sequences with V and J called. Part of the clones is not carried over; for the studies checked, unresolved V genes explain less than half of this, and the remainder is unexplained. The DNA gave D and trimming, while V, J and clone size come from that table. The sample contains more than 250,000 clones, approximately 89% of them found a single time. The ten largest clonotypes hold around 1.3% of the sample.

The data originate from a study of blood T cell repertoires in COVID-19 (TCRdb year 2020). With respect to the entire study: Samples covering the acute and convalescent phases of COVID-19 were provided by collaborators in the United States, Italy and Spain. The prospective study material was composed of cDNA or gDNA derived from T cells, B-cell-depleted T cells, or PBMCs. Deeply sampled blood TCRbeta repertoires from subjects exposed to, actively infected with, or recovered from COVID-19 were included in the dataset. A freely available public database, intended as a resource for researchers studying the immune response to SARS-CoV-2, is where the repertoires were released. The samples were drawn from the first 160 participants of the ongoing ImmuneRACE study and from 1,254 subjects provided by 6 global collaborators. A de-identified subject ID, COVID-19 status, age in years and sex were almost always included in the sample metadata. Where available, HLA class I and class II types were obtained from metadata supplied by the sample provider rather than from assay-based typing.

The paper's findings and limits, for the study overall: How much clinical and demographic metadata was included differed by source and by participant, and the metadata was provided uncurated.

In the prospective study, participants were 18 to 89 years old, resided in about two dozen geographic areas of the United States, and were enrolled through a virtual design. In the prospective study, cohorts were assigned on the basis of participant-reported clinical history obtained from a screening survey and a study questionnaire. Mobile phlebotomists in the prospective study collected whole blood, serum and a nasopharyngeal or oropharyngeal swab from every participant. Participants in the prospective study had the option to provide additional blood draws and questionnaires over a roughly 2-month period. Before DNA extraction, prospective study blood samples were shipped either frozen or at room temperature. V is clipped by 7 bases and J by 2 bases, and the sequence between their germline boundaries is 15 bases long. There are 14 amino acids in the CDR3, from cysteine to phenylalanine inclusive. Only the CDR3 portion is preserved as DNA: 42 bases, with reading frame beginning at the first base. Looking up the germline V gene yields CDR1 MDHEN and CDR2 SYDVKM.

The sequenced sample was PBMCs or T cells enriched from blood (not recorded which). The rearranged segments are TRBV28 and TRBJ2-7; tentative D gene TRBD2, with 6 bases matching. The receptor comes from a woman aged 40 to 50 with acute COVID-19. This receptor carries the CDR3 CASTTGEPAYEQYF. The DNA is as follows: TGTGCCAGCACCACGGGGGAACCCGCCTACGAGCAGTACTTC.